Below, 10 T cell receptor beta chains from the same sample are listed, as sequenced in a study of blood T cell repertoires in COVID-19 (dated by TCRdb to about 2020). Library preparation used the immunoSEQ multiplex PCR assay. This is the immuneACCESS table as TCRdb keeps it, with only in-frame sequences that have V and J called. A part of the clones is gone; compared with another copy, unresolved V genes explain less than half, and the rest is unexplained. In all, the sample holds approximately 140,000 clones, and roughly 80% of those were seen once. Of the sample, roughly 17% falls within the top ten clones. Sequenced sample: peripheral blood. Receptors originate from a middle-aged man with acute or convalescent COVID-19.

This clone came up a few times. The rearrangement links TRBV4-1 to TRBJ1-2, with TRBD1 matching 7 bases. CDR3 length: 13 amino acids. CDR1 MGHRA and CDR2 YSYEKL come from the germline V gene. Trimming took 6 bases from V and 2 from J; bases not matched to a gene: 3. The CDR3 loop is CASSLGQNYGYTF. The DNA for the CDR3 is TGCGCCAGCAGTCTGGGACAGAACTATGGCTACACCTTC.

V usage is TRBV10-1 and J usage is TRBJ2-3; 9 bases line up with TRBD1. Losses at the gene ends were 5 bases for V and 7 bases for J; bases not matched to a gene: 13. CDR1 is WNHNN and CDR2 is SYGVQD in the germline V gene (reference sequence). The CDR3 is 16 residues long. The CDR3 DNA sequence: TGCGCCAGCAGTCGGGCCGGGACAGGGAATTTCAATACGCAGTATTTT. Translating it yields CASSRAGTGNFNTQYF.

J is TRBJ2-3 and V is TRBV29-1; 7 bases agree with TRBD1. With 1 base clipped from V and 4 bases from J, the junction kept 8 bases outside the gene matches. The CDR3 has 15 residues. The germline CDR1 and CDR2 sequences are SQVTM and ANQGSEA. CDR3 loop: CSVEGAGGISDTQYF. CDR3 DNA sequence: TGCAGCGTTGAAGGGGCAGGGGGTATTTCAGATACGCAGTATTTT.

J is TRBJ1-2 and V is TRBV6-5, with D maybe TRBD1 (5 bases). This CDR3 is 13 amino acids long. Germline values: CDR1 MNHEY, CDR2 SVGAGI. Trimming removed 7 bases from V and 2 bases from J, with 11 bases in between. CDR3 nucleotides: TGTGCCAGCACAAGGGGCGGCAACTATGGCTACACCTTC. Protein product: CASTRGGNYGYTF.

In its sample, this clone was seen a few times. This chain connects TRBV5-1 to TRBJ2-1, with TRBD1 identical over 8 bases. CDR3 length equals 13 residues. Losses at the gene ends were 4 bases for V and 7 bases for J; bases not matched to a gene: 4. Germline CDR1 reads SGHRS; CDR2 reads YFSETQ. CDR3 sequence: CASSGTGWNEQFF. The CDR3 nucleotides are TGCGCCAGCAGCGGGACAGGATGGAATGAGCAGTTCTTC.

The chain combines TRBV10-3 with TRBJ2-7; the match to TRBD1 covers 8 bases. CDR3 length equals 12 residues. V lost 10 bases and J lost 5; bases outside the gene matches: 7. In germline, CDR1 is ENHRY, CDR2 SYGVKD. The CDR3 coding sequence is TGTGCCACCCTGGACAGGGTCGACGAGCAGTACTTC. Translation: CATLDRVDEQYF.

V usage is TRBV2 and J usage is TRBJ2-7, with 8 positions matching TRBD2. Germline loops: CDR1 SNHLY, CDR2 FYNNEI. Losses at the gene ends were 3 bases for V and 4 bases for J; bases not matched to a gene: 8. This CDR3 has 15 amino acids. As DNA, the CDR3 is TGTGCCAGCAGTGAGCGGCGGGGGGAGGAATACGAGCAGTACTTC. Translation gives CASSERRGEEYEQYF.

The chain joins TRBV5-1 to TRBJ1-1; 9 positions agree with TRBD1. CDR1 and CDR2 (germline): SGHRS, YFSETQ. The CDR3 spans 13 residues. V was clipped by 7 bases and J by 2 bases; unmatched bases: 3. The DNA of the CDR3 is TGCGCCAGCGGGACAGGGATAAACACTGAAGCTTTCTTT. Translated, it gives CASGTGINTEAFF.

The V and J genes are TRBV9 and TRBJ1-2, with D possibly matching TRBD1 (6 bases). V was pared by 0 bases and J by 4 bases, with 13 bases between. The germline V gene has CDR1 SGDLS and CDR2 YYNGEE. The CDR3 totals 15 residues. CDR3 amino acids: CASSVATGLTYGYTF. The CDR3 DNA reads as TGTGCCAGCAGCGTAGCGACAGGTCTTACCTATGGCTACACCTTC.

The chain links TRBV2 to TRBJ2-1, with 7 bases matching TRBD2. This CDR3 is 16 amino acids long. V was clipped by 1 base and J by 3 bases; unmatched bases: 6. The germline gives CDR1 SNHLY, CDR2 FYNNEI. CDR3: CASSEEAGDFYNEQFF. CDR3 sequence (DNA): TGTGCCAGCAGTGAAGAGGCGGGGGATTTCTACAATGAGCAGTTCTTC. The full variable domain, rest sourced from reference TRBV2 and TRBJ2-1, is EPEVTQTPSHQVTQMGQEVILRCVPISNHLYFYWYRQILGQKVEFLVSFYNNEISEKSEIFDDQFSVERPDGSNFTLKIRSTKLEDSAMYFCASSEEAGDFYNEQFFGPGTRLTVL.